Below are 20 T cell receptor beta chains sequenced from a single sample in a study of Graves' ophthalmopathy and Graves' hyperthyroidism. Amplified TCR beta CDR3 regions were obtained using RNA transcripts as template. An initial RT-PCR round employing HTBI primers preceded a second-round multiplex PCR. TCRdb re-called the multiplex PCR reads with MiXCR, one entry per CDR3 protein. The data hold approximately 330,000 distinct CDR3 sequences, with 17% observed a single time. Material: peripheral blood. These receptors originate from an adult man with Graves' ophthalmopathy.

This clonotype came up many times. V and J are TRBV6-5 and TRBJ1-1, with D possibly TRBD1 on 5 matching bases. This CDR3 contains 14 residues. Trimming removed 0 bases at V and 5 bases at J, with 10 bases between. Per germline, CDR1 MNHEY and CDR2 SVGAGI. The CDR3 reads CASSYSGGVTEAFF. The CDR3 DNA follows: TGTGCCAGCAGTTACTCGGGGGGGGTGACTGAAGCTTTCTTT.

There are many counts of this clonotype. The CDR3 reads CASSPGFGETQYF. The CDR3 nucleotides are TGTGCCAGCAGTCCAGGGTTTGGGGAGACCCAGTACTTC. The J gene is TRBJ2-5, the V gene TRBV12-3 or TRBV12-4; a weak D match, TRBD1 (5 bases). Trimming left V 5 bases short and J 5 bases short, with 12 bases between. The CDR3 loop spans 13 amino acids.

This clonotype was recorded at least ten times. The chain employs TRBV7-7 and TRBJ2-7; the match to TRBD2 covers 10 bases. J lost 2 bases, V lost 5 bases, and 18 bases had no gene match. Germline CDR1 SSHAT, CDR2 FNYEAQ (reference sequence). This CDR3 region has 19 residues. CDR3 loop: CASSEIMASGLARPYEQYF. The CDR3 nucleotides read TGTGCCAGCAGCGAGATTATGGCTTCGGGACTAGCGCGACCCTACGAGCAGTACTTC.

In the case of this clonotype: A much bigger clone sits one base away, suggesting this may be a read error. The rearrangement uses TRBV12-3 or TRBV12-4 and TRBJ1-2, with 9 nucleotides matching TRBD1. This CDR3 has 16 amino acids. The CDR3 region is CAISSNPGTGFYGYTF. The DNA of the CDR3 is TGTGCCATCAGTTCCAACCCCGGGACAGGGTTCTATGGCTACACCTTC.

In this sample, this clonotype turned up many times. The chain recombines TRBV12-3 or TRBV12-4 with TRBJ1-2; the D is unclear. Trimming pared 4 bases from V and 8 bases from J, leaving 14 bases between. The CDR3 contains 13 residues. The CDR3 is CASSSVRSEGYTF. The CDR3 nucleotides read TGTGCCAGCAGTTCAGTTAGATCGGAGGGCTACACCTTC.

This clonotype has a count of ten or more. This chain uses TRBV15 with TRBJ1-5; TRBD1 is a possible D gene (6 bases). V lost 4 bases to trimming and J lost 5 bases, with 12 bases between them. The CDR3 length is 14 residues. Germline V CDR1 and CDR2: LNHNV, YYDKDF (reference sequence). DNA of the CDR3: TGTGCCACCAGCAACGGGGAGGGGGATCAGCCCCAGCATTTT. This translates into CATSNGEGDQPQHF.

The chain employs TRBV6-1 and TRBJ1-1, with 8 bases identical to TRBD1. Trimming at V came to 5 bases and at J to 6 bases, leaving 8 bases not matched to a gene. The germline gives CDR1 MNHNS, CDR2 SASEGT. The CDR3 extends over 14 amino acids. CDR3 in DNA: TGTGCCAGCAGTAAACAGGGGACAGGCGCTGAAGCTTTCTTT. Residues: CASSKQGTGAEAFF.

In this sample, this clonotype turned up many times. The chain joins TRBV12-3 or TRBV12-4 to TRBJ1-2, with D hard to call. V was trimmed by 3 bases and J by 7 bases, leaving 12 bases between them. This CDR3 contains 13 residues. CDR3 sequence: CASSLLTATGYTF. As DNA, the CDR3 is TGTGCCAGCAGTTTGTTGACTGCGACTGGCTACACCTTC.

At least ten counts were recorded for this clonotype. The V gene is TRBV6-5, the J gene TRBJ2-7; TRBD1 might be the D (5 bases). V dropped 6 bases and J dropped 3 bases, with 18 bases sitting between them. This CDR3 contains 15 residues. CDR1 and CDR2 (germline): MNHEY, SVGAGI. CDR3 residues: CASRSTQMTDYEQYF. In DNA, the CDR3 is TGTGCCAGCAGGTCGACCCAAATGACAGACTACGAGCAGTACTTC.

The chain couples TRBV5-1 to TRBJ2-5; a possible D gene is TRBD2 (6 bases). This CDR3 comprises 15 residues. The germline gives CDR1 SGHRS, CDR2 YFSETQ. The ends were cut back, 2 bases at V and 0 bases at J, with 11 bases in the middle. The CDR3 sequence is CASSFLAGYQETQYF. The DNA of the CDR3 is TGCGCCAGCAGCTTCCTTGCGGGGTACCAAGAGACCCAGTACTTC.

The chain recombines TRBV27 with TRBJ1-1; D not resolved. V lost 3 bases and J lost 5, with 16 bases in between. The CDR3 spans 15 residues. The germline CDR1 and CDR2 sequences are MNHEY and SMNVEV (reference sequence). The CDR3 nucleotides are TGTGCCAGCAGTTTGTACGGACGGAGCGGGACTGAAGCTTTCTTT. Its translation is CASSLYGRSGTEAFF.

This clonotype was recorded at least ten times. The V call is TRBV6-5, the J call TRBJ2-7; D could derive from TRBD1 or TRBD2 (5 bases each). The CDR3 covers 15 residues. V was pared by 6 bases and J by 2 bases, with 17 bases between. The V gene's germline CDR1 is MNHEY and CDR2 SVGAGI. CDR3 loop: CASRSSGTEAYEQYF. CDR3 DNA: TGTGCCAGCAGATCATCTGGGACGGAGGCCTACGAGCAGTACTTC.

This clonotype has a single count. The rearrangement uses TRBV15 and TRBJ1-3; maybe TRBD1 (6 bases). The CDR3 contains 15 residues. From germline, CDR1 is LNHNV and CDR2 YYDKDF (reference sequence). Trimming shortened V by 1 base and J by 3 bases, and 10 bases separated the two germline ends. This chain's CDR3 is CATSRGQADGNTIYF. CDR3 nucleotides: TGTGCCACCAGCAGAGGACAGGCAGATGGAAACACCATATATTTT.

This clonotype was counted ten times or more. The chain links TRBV2 to TRBJ1-5, with D unresolved. CDR1 and CDR2 from the germline V gene are SNHLY and FYNNEI. The CDR3 is 13 residues long. The ends were cut back, 6 bases at V and 4 bases at J, with 10 bases in the middle. CDR3 region: CASRVGPNQPQHF. The CDR3 DNA sequence: TGTGCCAGCAGGGTAGGGCCTAATCAGCCCCAGCATTTT.

At least ten counts were recorded for this clonotype. V and J are TRBV28 and TRBJ1-3; D remains ambiguous. CDR1 is MDHEN and CDR2 is SYDVKM in the germline V gene. The CDR3 sequence is 15 residues long. With 2 bases removed from V and 0 bases from J, the gap between germline ends came to 8 bases. CDR3 region: CASSLAAPSGNTIYF. The CDR3 nucleotides are TGTGCCAGCAGTTTAGCAGCCCCCTCTGGAAACACCATATATTTT.

This clonotype was detected ten times or more. J is TRBJ2-2 and V is TRBV4-2, with 16 bases fitting TRBD2. Germline V lookup: CDR1 LGHNA, CDR2 YNFKEQ. The CDR3 consists of 19 residues. Losses at the gene ends were 5 bases for V and 2 bases for J; bases not matched to a gene: 8. CDR3 loop: CASSRGLAGGVSNTGELFF. The CDR3 DNA reads as TGTGCCAGCAGCAGGGGACTAGCGGGAGGGGTATCTAACACCGGGGAGCTGTTTTTT.

This clonotype was detected ten times or more. The chain carries TRBV19 and TRBJ1-5, with a tentative D call TRBD1 (5 bases). CDR1 LNHDA and CDR2 SQIVND come from the germline V gene (reference sequence). The CDR3 extends over 17 amino acids. Trimming took off 7 bases at V and 2 bases at J, with 21 bases between the two ends. CDR3 protein: CASTLGQGSVGNQPQHF. DNA for the CDR3: TGTGCCAGTACTCTGGGCCAGGGTAGCGTTGGCAATCAGCCCCAGCATTTT.

This clonotype has ten or more counts. The chain is built from TRBV24-1 and TRBJ2-6, with D perhaps given as TRBD1 or TRBD2 (7 bases each). Germline V lookup: CDR1 KGHDR, CDR2 SFDVKD. The V and J ends lost 3 bases and 0 bases respectively, with 17 bases between them. The CDR3 runs to 19 residues. CDR3 region: CATSDAPGQRDSGANVLTF. CDR3 coding DNA: TGTGCCACCAGTGATGCGCCGGGACAGCGGGACTCTGGGGCCAACGTCCTGACTTTC.

The chain links TRBV7-8 to TRBJ2-2; 9 bases are a match to TRBD2. The CDR3 extends over 15 amino acids. Per the germline V gene, CDR1 is SGHVS and CDR2 is FQNEAQ. V was pared by 3 bases and J by 4 bases, with 3 bases of the junction left unmatched. CDR3 in amino acids: CASSFSTSGTGELFF. DNA for the CDR3: TGTGCCAGCAGCTTTTCGACTAGCGGCACCGGGGAGCTGTTTTTT. The full variable domain, its missing parts supplied by reference TRBV7-8 and TRBJ2-2, is GAGVSQSPRYKVAKRGQDVALRCDPISGHVSLFWYQQALGQGPEFLTYFQNEAQLDKSGLPSDRFFAERPEGSVSTLKIQRTQQEDSAVYLCASSFSTSGTGELFFGEGSRLTVL.

This clonotype was seen at least ten times. V and J are TRBV19 and TRBJ2-7; D is uncertain. V lost 5 bases to trimming and J lost 2 bases, with 10 bases between them. Germline loops: CDR1 LNHDA, CDR2 SQIVND (reference sequence). The CDR3 consists of 13 residues. The CDR3 region is CASSVPGPYEQYF. In nucleotides, the CDR3 is TGTGCCAGTAGTGTACCGGGCCCCTACGAGCAGTACTTC.